This T cell receptor (beta chain) was documented in a study of T-cell memory formation after mild COVID-19. Across the whole study: Largely donor-specific TCR clusters were found.

TCRdb called the 5' RACE reads again in MiXCR, with one record for every CDR3 protein. The repertoire holds 350,000 to 400,000 distinct CDR3 sequences, about an eighth seen once, with about 22% in the top ten. Looked up from germline, CDR1 is MNHNS and CDR2 is SASEGT. This CDR3 is built from 13 residues. A note on this clonotype: Antigen unknown. The junction departs from the called germline gene at one end, perhaps through a read error.

Overall study results and limits: Memory sampled before infection contained some responding clones, suggesting cross-reactive memory joined. CD8+ contracting clones occupied EMRA, while CD4+ ones occupied mainly CM and EM. Contracting clones from day 15 to 85 showed balanced CD4/CD8; later expanders favored CD4+.

Sequencing input: PBMCs or a T cell subset sorted from them (not recorded which). The sequence came from a young man who had mild COVID-19 (a few samples of this study predate the infection). Cell type and time point are not known. The J gene is TRBJ2-2, the V gene TRBV6-1, with D possibly being TRBD2 (7 bases). The CDR3 region has the DNA TGTGCCAGCAGAGAAGGGGGGGCCGGGGAGCTGTTTTTT. Its translation: CASREGGAGELFF.